The 28 T cell receptor beta chains listed next were all sequenced from one sample in a study of blood T cells in healthy people across ages. Sample-barcoded 5' priming and a J-beta primer mix drove a second PCR of about 7 to 12 cycles. TCRdb redid the calling of the 5' RACE reads with MiXCR, one entry per CDR3 protein. Here the sample spans roughly 800,000 distinct CDR3 sequences, approximately 53% being singletons. Sequenced input: blood. The receptors here all came from a man older than 75 in good health.

The chain links TRBV2 to TRBJ2-7, with D possibly being TRBD2 (5 bases). The CDR3 totals 14 residues. Trimming pared 8 bases from V and 1 base from J, leaving 15 bases between. Germline lookup yields CDR1 SNHLY and CDR2 FYNNEI. The CDR3 reads CASGRASRSYEQYF. CDR3 bases: TGTGCCAGCGGGCGGGCTAGTAGGTCCTACGAGCAGTACTTC.

The chain joins TRBV20-1 to TRBJ2-1, with 12 nucleotides matching TRBD2. The germline V gene has CDR1 DFQATT and CDR2 SNEGSKA (reference sequence). The CDR3 contains 15 residues. The V segment lost 2 bases and the J segment 7 bases; nucleotides outside the gene matches: 6. The CDR3 DNA reads as TGCAGTGCTAGAACCCTAGCGGGAGGGAGGAATGAGCAGTTCTTC. Protein sequence: CSARTLAGGRNEQFF.

This clonotype has just a few counts. The chain carries TRBV5-1 and TRBJ1-2; possibly TRBD1 for D (5 bases). The length of the CDR3 is 15 residues. Germline CDR1 and CDR2: SGHRS and YFSETQ. Deletions cut 5 bases from V and 4 bases from J, with 18 bases between. CDR3 nucleotides: TGCGCCAGCAGTCGGGACGGCGATGGAGGCTATGGCTACACCTTC. Residues: CASSRDGDGGYGYTF.

The rearrangement uses TRBV15 and TRBJ2-1; the match to TRBD2 covers 8 bases. The junction had 3 bases not matched to a gene; V was cut back by 0 bases and J by 11 bases. This CDR3 spans 13 amino acids. Germline V gene sequence: CDR1 LNHNV, CDR2 YYDKDF (reference sequence). For the CDR3, the DNA is TGTGCCACCAGCAGAGAACTAGCGGACCAGCAGTTCTTC. Translation gives CATSRELADQQFF.

This clonotype was counted a few times. The rearrangement links TRBV7-2 to TRBJ2-1, with a tentative D call TRBD2 (5 bases). The germline gives CDR1 SGHTA, CDR2 FQGNSA. V lost 3 bases, J lost 2 bases, and 8 bases lay in between. The CDR3 has 14 amino acids. This chain's CDR3 is CASSFFGTYNEQFF. CDR3 nucleotides: TGTGCCAGCAGCTTCTTCGGGACCTACAATGAGCAGTTCTTC. The complete variable domain, with remaining parts taken from reference TRBV7-2 and TRBJ2-1, reads GAGVSQSPSNKVTEKGKDVELRCDPISGHTALYWYRQSLGQGLEFLIYFQGNSAPDKSGLPSDRFSAERTGGSVSTLTIQRTQQEDSAVYLCASSFFGTYNEQFFGPGTRLTVL.

This chain uses TRBV25-1 with TRBJ1-6, with D maybe TRBD1 (6 bases). CDR1 and CDR2 (germline): MGHDK, SYGVNS. V was clipped by 8 bases and J by 1 base, with 12 bases between them. The CDR3 has 15 residues. In nucleotides, the CDR3 is TGTGCCAGCCAAGAAGGGGGATCCTATAATTCACCCCTCCACTTT. Residues: CASQEGGSYNSPLHF. Combining the CDR3 with reference TRBV25-1 and TRBJ1-6 gives the whole variable domain EADIYQTPRYLVIGTGKKITLECSQTMGHDKMYWYQQDPGMELHLIHYSYGVNSTEKGDLSSESTVSRIRTEHFPLTLESARPSHTSQYLCASQEGGSYNSPLHFGNGTRLTVT.

The chain has TRBV2 and TRBJ2-1; 7 bases map to TRBD2. CDR3 size: 16 residues. Trimming took 6 bases from V and 6 from J; bases not matched to a gene: 14. CDR1 is SNHLY, CDR2 FYNNEI, per germline. The CDR3 spells CASRGKRDSPCNEQFF. As DNA, the CDR3 is TGTGCCAGCAGGGGAAAGCGGGACTCTCCATGCAATGAGCAGTTCTTC.

This chain uses TRBV2 with TRBJ2-2, with 11 nucleotides matching TRBD2. V lost 10 bases to trimming and J lost 4 bases; unmatched junction nucleotides: 8. The CDR3 consists of 15 residues. Looked up from germline, CDR1 is SNHLY and CDR2 is FYNNEI. The CDR3 DNA reads as TGTGCCACCACCGGGACTAGCGGTTCCACCGGGGAGCTGTTTTTT. It encodes CATTGTSGSTGELFF.

The rearrangement uses TRBV14 and TRBJ1-1; D call uncertain. The CDR3 has 16 residues. Trimming took off 4 bases at V and 0 bases at J, with 15 bases between the two ends. Germline V gene lookup returns CDR1 SGHDN and CDR2 FVKESK. This CDR3 reads CASSRGRTTMNTEAFF. In DNA form, the CDR3 reads TGTGCCAGCAGCCGAGGACGGACGACTATGAACACTGAAGCTTTCTTT.

The genes are TRBV28 and TRBJ2-7; TRBD2 might be the D (6 bases). The CDR3 totals 12 residues. In germline, CDR1 is MDHEN, CDR2 SYDVKM. Between the trimmed V and J ends, which lost 4 bases and 5 bases, there was a span of 9 bases. The CDR3 coding sequence is TGTGCCAGCAGTTCGGGAGTCCACGAGCAGTACTTC. This encodes CASSSGVHEQYF.

This clonotype was counted a single time. The CDR3 protein is CASSPGTGVNYEQYF. In nucleotides, the CDR3 is TGTGCCAGCAGTCCCGGGACAGGGGTCAACTACGAGCAGTACTTC. V gene TRBV6-2 or TRBV6-3 combines with J gene TRBJ2-7; 10 positions match TRBD1. V shed 5 bases and J 3 bases; nucleotides not matched to a gene: 7. CDR3 length equals 15 residues. CDR1 and CDR2 (germline): MNHEY, SVGEGT.

The chain uses TRBV20-1 and TRBJ2-7; TRBD1 matches 9 bases. Germline trimming cut 3 bases from V and 3 bases from J; bases unmatched to any gene: 9. This CDR3 is built from 15 residues. Per the germline V gene, CDR1 is DFQATT and CDR2 is SNEGSKA (reference sequence). In nucleotides, the CDR3 is TGCAGTGCTAGGAACCAGGGACAGGGTTACTACGAGCAGTACTTC. The encoded protein is CSARNQGQGYYEQYF.

V usage is TRBV7-8 and J usage is TRBJ1-4; D is perhaps TRBD1 (5 bases). V was shortened by 0 bases and J by 8 bases, with 10 bases between the two germline ends. CDR1 and CDR2 (germline): SGHVS, FQNEAQ. This CDR3 comprises 14 residues. The CDR3 protein is CASSLAGVREKLFF. The CDR3 region has the DNA TGTGCCAGCAGCTTAGCAGGGGTCAGGGAAAAACTGTTTTTT.

The chain has TRBV7-9 and TRBJ2-5; TRBD1 might be the D (6 bases). This CDR3 spans 14 amino acids. Germline V gene data show CDR1 as SEHNR and CDR2 as FQNEAQ (reference sequence). The V gene lost 5 bases and the J gene lost 0 bases, with 10 bases spanning the gap. The CDR3 protein is CASSRDRYQETQYF. The CDR3 DNA follows: TGTGCCAGCAGCCGCGACAGGTACCAAGAGACCCAGTACTTC.

This clonotype was detected only once. The chain employs TRBV7-2 and TRBJ2-1; D remains unclear. CDR1 SGHTA and CDR2 FQGNSA come from the germline V gene. V lost 4 bases and J 4 bases, leaving 14 bases between the germline ends. CDR3 length: 15 amino acids. This CDR3 is CASSSEGVYYNEQFF. DNA for the CDR3: TGTGCCAGCAGCTCAGAAGGAGTATATTACAATGAGCAGTTCTTC.

CDR3 bases: TGTGCCAGCAGTGAGATACGGGGCACAGATACGCAGTATTTT. Translated: CASSEIRGTDTQYF. The rearrangement uses TRBV6-1 and TRBJ2-3; D gene uncertain. CDR1 is MNHNS, CDR2 SASEGT, per germline. The CDR3 is 14 amino acids. Trimming pared 3 bases from V and 1 base from J, leaving 8 bases between.

This clonotype was detected only a few times. The chain recombines TRBV27 with TRBJ2-6, with TRBD2 identical over 12 bases. V lost 6 bases and J lost 0; bases outside the gene matches: 18. The CDR3 spans 22 residues. Germline loops: CDR1 MNHEY, CDR2 SMNVEV (reference sequence). The CDR3 spells CASSPKQPGLAGRSSGANVLTF. Written as DNA, the CDR3 is TGTGCCAGCAGCCCAAAACAGCCGGGACTAGCGGGTCGTAGCTCTGGGGCCAACGTCCTGACTTTC.

Comments on this clonotype: A read error may produce the germline difference seen at one junction end. The chain has TRBV29-1 and TRBJ1-2, with 9 bases that match TRBD1. Looked up from germline, CDR1 is SQVTM and CDR2 is ANQGSEA. CDR3 length: 14 amino acids. The DNA for the CDR3 is TGCACCGTTGTACAGGGGGCCGGGGACCATGGCTACACCTTC. Residues: CTVVQGAGDHGYTF. Looking up the rest from reference TRBV29-1 and TRBJ1-2 gives the full variable domain: SAVISQKPSRDICQRGTSLTIQCQVDSQVTMMFWYRQQPGQSLTLIATANQGSEATYESGFVIDKFPISRPNLTFSTLTVSNMSPEDSSIYLCTVVQGAGDHGYTFGSGTRLTVV.

This clonotype was seen more than once but under ten times. This sequence joins TRBV24-1 and TRBJ2-6; D not certain. Looked up from germline, CDR1 is KGHDR and CDR2 is SFDVKD. V gave up 2 bases and J gave up 0 bases, with 4 bases separating them. This CDR3 is built from 15 residues. CDR3 amino acids: CATSDSPSGANVLTF. CDR3 sequence (DNA): TGTGCCACCAGTGATTCCCCCTCTGGGGCCAACGTCCTGACTTTC.

The chain uses TRBV20-1 and TRBJ2-7, with D unclear. The germline V and J ends were trimmed by 3 bases and 3 bases, with 9 bases remaining between them. The CDR3 runs to 12 residues. CDR1 is DFQATT, CDR2 SNEGSKA, per germline (reference sequence). The DNA for the CDR3 is TGCAGTGCTAGGTACACCGGCTACGAGCAGTACTTC. Protein sequence: CSARYTGYEQYF.

Only a few counts were recorded for this clonotype. The chain links TRBV6-6 to TRBJ2-3; TRBD1 might be the D (6 bases). V lost 5 bases, J lost 14 bases, and 23 bases lay in between. The CDR3 loop spans 14 amino acids. Germline V gene data show CDR1 as MNHNY and CDR2 as SVGAGI (reference sequence). CDR3: CASSPGRGHRYAYF. CDR3 nucleotide sequence: TGTGCCAGCAGTCCGGGCAGGGGTCACAGATACGCGTATTTT.

This chain connects TRBV7-8 to TRBJ2-1; TRBD2 matches 13 bases. This CDR3 region has 15 residues. Germline trimming cut 5 bases from V and 7 bases from J; bases unmatched to any gene: 5. Germline V gene data show CDR1 as SGHVS and CDR2 as FQNEAQ. DNA of the CDR3: TGTGCCAGCAGCGTACTAGCGGGAGGGTTGAATGAGCAGTTCTTC. Amino acid sequence: CASSVLAGGLNEQFF.

In this sample, this clonotype turned up a few times. V usage is TRBV12-3 or TRBV12-4 and J usage is TRBJ2-7; 10 nucleotides agree with TRBD2. CDR3 length equals 17 residues. V was clipped by 1 base and J by 1 base; unmatched bases: 7. The CDR3 DNA sequence: TGTGCCAGCAGTTTAGACCCCAGCGGGAGGGGGTCCTACGAGCAGTACTTC. It codes for CASSLDPSGRGSYEQYF.

In this sample, this clonotype turned up once. The rearrangement uses TRBV5-6 and TRBJ2-7, with D perhaps assigned TRBD1 or TRBD2 (5 bases each). This CDR3 spans 15 amino acids. Trimming cost V 6 bases and J 0 bases, with 16 bases left between them. Germline CDR1 is SGHDT and CDR2 is YYEEEE. Here the CDR3 reads CASTRGRPSSYEQYF. The CDR3 nucleotides read TGTGCCAGCACCCGGGGCAGGCCAAGCTCCTACGAGCAGTACTTC.

The chain has TRBV28 and TRBJ2-7; D not certain. Trimming left V 5 bases short and J 3 bases short, with 11 bases between. Germline CDR1 and CDR2: MDHEN and SYDVKM. This CDR3 has 13 residues. The CDR3 loop is CASSRSANYEQYF. The CDR3 bases are TGTGCCAGCAGTCGCTCAGCGAACTACGAGCAGTACTTC.

This clonotype was seen a handful of times. This chain connects TRBV12-3 or TRBV12-4 to TRBJ1-2, with D unresolved. V was shortened by 3 bases and J by 5 bases, with 7 bases between the two germline ends. The CDR3 loop spans 12 amino acids. For the CDR3, the DNA is TGTGCCAGCAGTTTTCTCGGGTATGGCTACACCTTC. It yields the protein CASSFLGYGYTF.

This clonotype was detected only a few times. The genes are TRBV29-1 and TRBJ2-1, with 7 bases aligning to TRBD2. This CDR3 has 17 amino acids. Germline V gene data show CDR1 as SQVTM and CDR2 as ANQGSEA. Germline trimming cut 1 base from V and 3 bases from J; bases unmatched to any gene: 12. The DNA of the CDR3 is TGCAGCGTTGAAGCCCTGGGGCGGGAGTATCTCTACAATGAGCAGTTCTTC. Translating gives CSVEALGREYLYNEQFF.

The chain carries TRBV27 and TRBJ1-1; 7 nucleotides align to TRBD1. The CDR3 runs 17 residues. In germline, CDR1 is MNHEY, CDR2 SMNVEV (reference sequence). With V trimmed by 5 bases and J by 1 base, 13 bases remained unmatched. CDR3 sequence: CASSKRKVGTENTEAFF. The DNA for the CDR3 is TGTGCCAGCAGTAAGAGGAAGGTAGGGACAGAGAACACTGAAGCTTTCTTT.